This TCR beta chain was sequenced for a study of T cell responses to AZD1222 COVID-19 vaccine. Across the study: Pooling covered second doses at about 4 or about 12 weeks.

The J segment lost 6 bases and the V segment lost 2 bases, leaving 5 bases of the junction unmatched. Germline assignment: CDR1 LGHDT and CDR2 YNNKEL (reference sequence). The CDR3 consists of 14 residues. Generated by immunoSEQ multiplex PCR, the TCRdb table keeps only in-frame clones and is missing some. The sample has approximately 110,000 clones, approximately 89% seen once. General observations from the study: Seropositive AZD1222 recipients at baseline numbered only 6 or 7. Repertoire sampling occurred only after the peak T cell response. Donors were mostly white British, more females; clonal diversity possibly underestimated.

To note about this clone: The antigen is unknown.

This receptor was taken from an adult in good health. This sample comprised peripheral blood, obtained on day 0 of AZD1222 vaccination. This rearrangement joins TRBV3-1 (or the pseudogene TRBV3-2) to TRBJ1-1; 8 bases fit TRBD1. The CDR3 nucleotides read TGTGCCAGCAGCCAATTTGGACAGGGACCTGAAGCTTTCTTT. It yields the protein CASSQFGQGPEAFF.